This T cell receptor (beta chain) was recovered during a study of T cell responses to AZD1222 COVID-19 vaccine. Study conclusions and caveats: Spike-specific TCRs gained breadth and depth after people received two AZD1222 doses.

The table came from immunoSEQ multiplex PCR; TCRdb's copy has only in-frame clones and leaves some out. The sample consists of about 85,000 clones, 75% to 95% of them appearing once. With V trimmed by 4 bases and J by 7 bases, 13 bases remained unmatched. Per germline, CDR1 LNHNV and CDR2 YYDKDF (reference sequence). This CDR3 region has 16 residues. In regard to this clone: The antigen remains unidentified.

The clonotype comes from an adult who received the AZD1222 COVID-19 vaccine. The sample consisted of peripheral blood, taken 28 days after the second AZD1222 dose. J is TRBJ1-5 and V is TRBV15; 7 bases align to TRBD1. The CDR3 nucleotides read TGTGCCACCAGCACCCGGCCAGGGGGGTTGGGGCAGCCCCAGCATTTT. Residues: CATSTRPGGLGQPQHF. Full variable domain (rest looked up from reference TRBV15 and TRBJ1-5): DAMVIQNPRYQVTQFGKPVTLSCSQTLNHNVMYWYQQKSSQAPKLLFHYYDKDFNNEADTPDNFQSRRPNTSFCFLDIRSPGLGDTAMYLCATSTRPGGLGQPQHFGDGTRLSIL.